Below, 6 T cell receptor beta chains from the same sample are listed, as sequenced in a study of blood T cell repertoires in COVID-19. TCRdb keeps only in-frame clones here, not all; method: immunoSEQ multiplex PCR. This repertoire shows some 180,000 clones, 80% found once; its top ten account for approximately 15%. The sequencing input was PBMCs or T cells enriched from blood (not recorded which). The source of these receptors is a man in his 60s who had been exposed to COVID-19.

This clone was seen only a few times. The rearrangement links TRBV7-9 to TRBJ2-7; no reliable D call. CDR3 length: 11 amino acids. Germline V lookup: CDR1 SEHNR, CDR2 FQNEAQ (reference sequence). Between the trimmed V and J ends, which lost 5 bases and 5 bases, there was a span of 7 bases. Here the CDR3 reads CASSSADEQYF. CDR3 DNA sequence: TGTGCCAGCAGCAGCGCGGACGAGCAGTACTTC.

CDR3 loop: CASSLRVGNEKLFF. The CDR3 nucleotides are TGTGCCAGCAGCCTACGAGTCGGGAATGAAAAACTGTTTTTT. This chain uses TRBV11-3 with TRBJ1-4; no definite D call. Germline V gives CDR1 SGHNT, CDR2 YENEEA. Trimming removed 5 bases at V and 5 bases at J, with 12 bases between. This CDR3 is 14 amino acids long.

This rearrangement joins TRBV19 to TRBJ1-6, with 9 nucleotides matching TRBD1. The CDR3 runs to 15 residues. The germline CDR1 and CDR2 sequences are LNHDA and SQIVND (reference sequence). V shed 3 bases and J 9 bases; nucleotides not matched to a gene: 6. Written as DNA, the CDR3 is TGTGCCAGTAGTATTATACAGGGGGCAGGTTCACCCCTCCACTTT. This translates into CASSIIQGAGSPLHF.

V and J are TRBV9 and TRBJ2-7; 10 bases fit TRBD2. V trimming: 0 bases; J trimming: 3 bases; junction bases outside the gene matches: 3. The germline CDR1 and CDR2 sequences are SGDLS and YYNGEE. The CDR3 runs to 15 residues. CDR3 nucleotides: TGTGCCAGCAGCGTAGAACTAGCGGGAAACTACGAGCAGTACTTC. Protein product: CASSVELAGNYEQYF.

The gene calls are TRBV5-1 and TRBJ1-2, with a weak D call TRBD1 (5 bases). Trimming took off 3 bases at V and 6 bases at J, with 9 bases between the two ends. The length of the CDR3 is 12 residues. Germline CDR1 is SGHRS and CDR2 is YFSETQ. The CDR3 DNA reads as TGCGCCAGCAGCTGGAAAGGGGATGGCTACACCTTC. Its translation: CASSWKGDGYTF.

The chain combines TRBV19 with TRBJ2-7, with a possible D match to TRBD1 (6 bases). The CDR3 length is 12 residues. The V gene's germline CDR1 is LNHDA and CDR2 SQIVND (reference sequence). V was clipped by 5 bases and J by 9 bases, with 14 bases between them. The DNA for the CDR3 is TGTGCCAGTAGTGTAAACTCGGACAGGCAGTACTTC. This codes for CASSVNSDRQYF.